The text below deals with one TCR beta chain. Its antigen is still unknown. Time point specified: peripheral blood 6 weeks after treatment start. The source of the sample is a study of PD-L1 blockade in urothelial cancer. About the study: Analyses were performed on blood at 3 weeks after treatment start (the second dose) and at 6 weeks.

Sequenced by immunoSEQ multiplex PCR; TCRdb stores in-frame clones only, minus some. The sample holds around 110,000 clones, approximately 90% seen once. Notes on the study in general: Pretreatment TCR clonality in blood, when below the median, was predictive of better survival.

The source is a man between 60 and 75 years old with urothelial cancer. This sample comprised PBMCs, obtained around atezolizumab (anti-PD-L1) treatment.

The CDR3: CAISESGTDPYGYTF. Written as DNA, the CDR3 is TGTGCCATCAGTGAGTCTGGGACAGACCCTTATGGCTACACCTTC. V gene TRBV10-3 combines with J gene TRBJ1-2; 7 bases agree with TRBD1. V was clipped by 0 bases and J by 5 bases; unmatched bases: 6. From germline, CDR1 is ENHRY and CDR2 SYGVKD. The CDR3 is 15 amino acids.